Reported below is one T cell receptor beta chain. A much larger clone differs from this one at a single base, so this may be a read error. This sample stems from a study of T-cell memory formation after mild COVID-19. TCRdb reanalysed the 5' RACE reads using MiXCR and keeps one entry per CDR3 protein. The sample holds tens of thousands of distinct CDR3 sequences, about an eighth seen once. The clonotype originates from a man younger than 30 who had mild COVID-19 (a few samples of this study predate the infection). Cell type and time point are not known. The sequenced sample was PBMCs or a T cell subset sorted from them (not recorded which).

Written as DNA, the CDR3 is TGCGCCAGCAGCTCTGAAGCGGCGGAGACCCAGAACTTC. Residues: CASSSEAAETQNF. The chain recombines TRBV5-1 with TRBJ2-5; TRBD2 is a possible D gene (5 bases). The CDR3 is made up of 13 amino acids. CDR1 SGHRS and CDR2 YFSETQ come from the germline V gene.